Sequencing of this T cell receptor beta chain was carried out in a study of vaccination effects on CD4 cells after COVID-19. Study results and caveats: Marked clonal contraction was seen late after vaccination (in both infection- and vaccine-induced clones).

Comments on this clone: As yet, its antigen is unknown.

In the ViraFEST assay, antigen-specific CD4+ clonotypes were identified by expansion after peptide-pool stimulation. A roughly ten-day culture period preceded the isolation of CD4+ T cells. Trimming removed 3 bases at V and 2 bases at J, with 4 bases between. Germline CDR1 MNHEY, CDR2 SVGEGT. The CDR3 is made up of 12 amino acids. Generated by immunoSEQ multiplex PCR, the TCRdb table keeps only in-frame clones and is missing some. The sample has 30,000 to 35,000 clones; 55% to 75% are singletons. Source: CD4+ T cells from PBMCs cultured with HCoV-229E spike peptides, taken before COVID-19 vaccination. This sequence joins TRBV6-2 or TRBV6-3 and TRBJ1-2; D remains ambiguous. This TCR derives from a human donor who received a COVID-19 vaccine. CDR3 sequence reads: CASSYGNYGYTF. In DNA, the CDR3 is TGTGCCAGCAGTTATGGCAACTATGGCTACACCTTC.